This T cell receptor beta chain was found in a study of cytomegalovirus exposure and HLA in healthy donors. Notes on the study in general: An observed cluster of highly shared sequence variants was recorded as a likely sequencing artifact. CMV serostatus stood as the only immune exposure information on hand.

PCR amplification relied on 60 Vbeta primers (plus 13 Jbeta primers). The assay was immunoSEQ multiplex PCR, and TCRdb's table has in-frame clones only and misses some. The repertoire holds fewer than 150,000 clones, with about 76% as singletons. CDR1 and CDR2 from the germline V gene are MNHEY and SMNVEV (reference sequence). This CDR3 has 16 amino acids. Trimming shortened V by 2 bases and J by 0 bases, and 13 bases separated the two germline ends. This clone was seen a single time. The antigen is undetermined. V gene TRBV27 combines with J gene TRBJ1-1; D is ambiguous. The sample comprised PBMCs. This TCR derives from a man aged 55-75 years in good health and CMV-seropositive. The CDR3 sequence is CASSLSNSWMNTEAFF. The CDR3 DNA reads as TGTGCCAGCAGTTTAAGTAATAGCTGGATGAACACTGAAGCTTTCTTT.